This TCR beta chain derives from a study of OX40 agonist ivuxolimab in advanced cancers. V was pared by 5 bases and J by 2 bases, with 14 bases between. Germline-derived CDR1 and CDR2 are MDHEN and SYDVKM. The CDR3 runs 15 residues. The assay was immunoSEQ multiplex PCR, and TCRdb's table has in-frame clones only and misses some. The table lists about 72,000 clones, around nine tenths of them singletons. The sequence came from an adult with an advanced solid tumor such as melanoma, head and neck, liver or kidney cancer. Sequenced material: CD4+ or CD8+ T cells sorted from blood, taken in a trial of the OX40 agonist ivuxolimab. This chain uses TRBV28 with TRBJ2-3; D might be TRBD1 or TRBD2, each matching 5 bases. The CDR3 nucleotides are TGTGCCAGCAGTCTCCGGGACGGGATCACAGATACGCAGTATTTT. Translated: CASSLRDGITDTQYF.